This entry lists 9 T cell receptor beta chains sequenced from one sample in a study of regulatory T cells. The PCR used 52 TRBV and 13 TRBJ primers. Libraries were prepared by immunoSEQ multiplex PCR; TCRdb keeps only in-frame clonotypes and omits some of them. The sample carries tens of thousands of clones, 93% recorded once. The source material was CD8+ T cells sorted from blood. The receptor set was obtained from a child under 10 years old with CD3G deficiency.

The V gene is TRBV4-1, the J gene TRBJ2-1, with TRBD2 matching over 10 bases. CDR1 and CDR2 (germline): MGHRA, YSYEKL. J lost 9 bases, V lost 4 bases, and 9 bases had no gene match. CDR3 length: 15 amino acids. CDR3 in DNA: TGCGCCAGCAGCCTCAGTCCGGGACTAGCGCTTGAGCAGTTCTTC. This codes for CASSLSPGLALEQFF.

V is TRBV7-8 and J is TRBJ2-1, with 9 bases aligning to TRBD2. Trimming cost V 5 bases and J 9 bases; bases outside gene matches: 14. There are 16 residues in the CDR3. Germline loops: CDR1 SGHVS, CDR2 FQNEAQ. The CDR3 coding sequence is TGTGCCAGCAGCGAAACTAGGCTAGCGGGATCGTCTGAGCAGTTCTTC. Translation gives CASSETRLAGSSEQFF. Drawing the rest from reference TRBV7-8 and TRBJ2-1, the complete variable domain is GAGVSQSPRYKVAKRGQDVALRCDPISGHVSLFWYQQALGQGPEFLTYFQNEAQLDKSGLPSDRFFAERPEGSVSTLKIQRTQQEDSAVYLCASSETRLAGSSEQFFGPGTRLTVL.

V gene TRBV6-1 combines with J gene TRBJ2-7; D is unclear. Germline V gene sequence: CDR1 MNHNS, CDR2 SASEGT. The CDR3 has 15 residues. V was cut by 6 bases and J by 2 bases, with 17 bases left in between. The CDR3 nucleotides are TGTGCCAGCAGCGAAATTGCCCTAGGGCCCTACGAGCAGTACTTC. Protein product: CASSEIALGPYEQYF.

The chain employs TRBV10-3 and TRBJ1-2; tentative D call: TRBD1 (6 bases). The V gene lost 5 bases and the J gene lost 8 bases, with 15 bases spanning the gap. CDR1 and CDR2 from the germline V gene are ENHRY and SYGVKD. The CDR3 is 13 amino acids. CDR3 bases: TGTGCCATCAGTTCAGGGGAAGGTCAAGGCTACACCTTC. It translates to CAISSGEGQGYTF.

This clone was detected a few times. The chain links TRBV6-1 to TRBJ2-7; no firm D call. Trimming left V 4 bases short and J 7 bases short, with 11 bases between. Germline-derived CDR1 and CDR2 are MNHNS and SASEGT. This CDR3 is built from 12 residues. The CDR3: CASSGGVREQYF. The CDR3 DNA sequence: TGTGCCAGCAGTGGTGGTGTTAGGGAGCAGTACTTC.

DNA of the CDR3: TGTGCCAGTGGGAGTCGAATCAGGGGGAGCAATGGCTACACCTTC. Its translation: CASGSRIRGSNGYTF. This chain links TRBV19 with TRBJ1-2; TRBD1 matches at 7 bases. J was trimmed by 6 bases and V by 8 bases; bases with no gene match: 15. The CDR3 contains 15 residues. CDR1 and CDR2 (germline): LNHDA, SQIVND (reference sequence).

The chain has TRBV6-1 and TRBJ2-7, with D uncertain. Per the germline V gene, CDR1 is MNHNS and CDR2 is SASEGT. V lost 1 base to trimming and J lost 2 bases, with 12 bases between them. This CDR3 comprises 15 residues. CDR3 DNA sequence: TGTGCCAGCAGTGAAGGTCCCAGTAGGGCCTACGAGCAGTACTTC. It codes for CASSEGPSRAYEQYF.

The chain recombines TRBV6-1 with TRBJ1-4; D is possibly TRBD1 (6 bases). This CDR3 contains 14 residues. Trimming removed 5 bases at V and 5 bases at J, with 12 bases between. Germline V gene sequence: CDR1 MNHNS, CDR2 SASEGT. The CDR3 nucleotides read TGTGCCAGCAGTCCCGGGACAATCAATGAAAAACTGTTTTTT. This gives the protein CASSPGTINEKLFF.

The chain joins TRBV6-6 to TRBJ2-5; no firm D call. CDR1 and CDR2 from the germline V gene are MNHNY and SVGAGI (reference sequence). The germline V and J ends were trimmed by 1 base and 0 bases, with 12 bases remaining between them. The CDR3 runs to 16 residues. Written as DNA, the CDR3 is TGTGCCAGCAGTTACTACGGGCCCAACGACCAAGAGACCCAGTACTTC. It translates to CASSYYGPNDQETQYF.